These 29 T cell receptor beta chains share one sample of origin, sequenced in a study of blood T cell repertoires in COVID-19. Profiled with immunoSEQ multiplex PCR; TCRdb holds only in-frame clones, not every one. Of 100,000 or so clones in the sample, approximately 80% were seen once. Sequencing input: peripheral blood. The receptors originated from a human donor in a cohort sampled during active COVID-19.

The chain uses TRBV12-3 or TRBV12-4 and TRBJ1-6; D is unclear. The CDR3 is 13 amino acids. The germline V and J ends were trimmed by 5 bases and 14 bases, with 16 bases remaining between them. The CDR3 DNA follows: TGTGCCAGCAGTCCGGGTGGGTTAAGGTCCCTCCACTTT. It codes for CASSPGGLRSLHF.

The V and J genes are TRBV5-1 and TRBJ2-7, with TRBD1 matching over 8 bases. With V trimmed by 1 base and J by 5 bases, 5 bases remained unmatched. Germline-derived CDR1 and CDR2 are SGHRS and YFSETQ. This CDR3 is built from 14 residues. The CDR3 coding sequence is TGCGCCAGCAGCTTGACGCAGGGGGCTGACGAGCAGTACTTC. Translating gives CASSLTQGADEQYF. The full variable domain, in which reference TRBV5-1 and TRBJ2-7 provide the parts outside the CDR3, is KAGVTQTPRYLIKTRGQQVTLSCSPISGHRSVSWYQQTPGQGLQFLFEYFSETQRNKGNFPGRFSGRQFSNSRSEMNVSTLELGDSALYLCASSLTQGADEQYFGPGTRLTVT.

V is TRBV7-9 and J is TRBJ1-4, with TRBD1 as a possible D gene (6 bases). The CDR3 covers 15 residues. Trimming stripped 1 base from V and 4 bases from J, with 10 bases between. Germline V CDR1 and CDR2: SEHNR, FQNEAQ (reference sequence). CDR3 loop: CASSLEQGLNEKLFF. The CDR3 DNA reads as TGTGCCAGCAGCTTAGAACAGGGTCTTAATGAAAAACTGTTTTTT.

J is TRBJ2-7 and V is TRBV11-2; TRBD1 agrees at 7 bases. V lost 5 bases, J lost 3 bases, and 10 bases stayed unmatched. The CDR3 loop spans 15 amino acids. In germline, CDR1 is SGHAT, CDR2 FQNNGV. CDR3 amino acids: CASSRIGTDLYEQYF. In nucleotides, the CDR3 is TGTGCCAGCAGCCGGATCGGGACAGACCTCTACGAGCAGTACTTC.

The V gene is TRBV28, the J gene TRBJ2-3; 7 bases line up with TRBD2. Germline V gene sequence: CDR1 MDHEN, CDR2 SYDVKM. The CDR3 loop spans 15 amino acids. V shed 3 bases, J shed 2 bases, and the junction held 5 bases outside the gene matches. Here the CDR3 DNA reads TGTGCCAGCAGTTTCGCAGCGGGGTTCACAGATACGCAGTATTTT. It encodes CASSFAAGFTDTQYF. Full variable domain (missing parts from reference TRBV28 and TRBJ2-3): DVKVTQSSRYLVKRTGEKVFLECVQDMDHENMFWYRQDPGLGLRLIYFSYDVKMKEKGDIPEGYSVSREKKERFSLILESASTNQTSMYLCASSFAAGFTDTQYFGPGTRLTVL.

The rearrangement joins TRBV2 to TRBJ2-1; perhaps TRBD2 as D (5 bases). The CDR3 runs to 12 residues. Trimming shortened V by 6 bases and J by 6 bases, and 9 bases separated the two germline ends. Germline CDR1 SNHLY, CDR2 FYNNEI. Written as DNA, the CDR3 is TGTGCCAGCAGCACTGGAGGCAATGAGCAGTTCTTC. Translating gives CASSTGGNEQFF.

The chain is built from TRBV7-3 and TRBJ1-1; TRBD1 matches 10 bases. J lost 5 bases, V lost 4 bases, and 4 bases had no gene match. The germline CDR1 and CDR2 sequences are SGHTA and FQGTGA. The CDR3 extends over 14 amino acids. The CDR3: CASSYGQGVTEAFF. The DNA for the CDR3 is TGTGCCAGCAGCTACGGACAGGGGGTGACTGAAGCTTTCTTT.

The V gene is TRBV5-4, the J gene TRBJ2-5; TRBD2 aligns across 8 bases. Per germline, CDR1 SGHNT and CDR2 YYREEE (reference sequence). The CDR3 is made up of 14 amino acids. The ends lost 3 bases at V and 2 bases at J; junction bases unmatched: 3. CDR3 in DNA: TGTGCCAGCAGCTCGGGGGGGCAGCAAGAGACCCAGTACTTC. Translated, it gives CASSSGGQQETQYF.

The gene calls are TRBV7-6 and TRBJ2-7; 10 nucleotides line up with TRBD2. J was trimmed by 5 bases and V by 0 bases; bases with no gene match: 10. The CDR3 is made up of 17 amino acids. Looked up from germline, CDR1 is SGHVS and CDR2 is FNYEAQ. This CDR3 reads CASSLAVLAGALDEQYF. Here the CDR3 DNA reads TGTGCCAGCAGCTTAGCAGTCCTAGCGGGAGCCCTCGACGAGCAGTACTTC. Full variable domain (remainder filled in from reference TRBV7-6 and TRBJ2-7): GAGVSQSPRYKVTKRGQDVALRCDPISGHVSLYWYRQALGQGPEFLTYFNYEAQQDKSGLPNDRFSAERPEGSISTLTIQRTEQRDSAMYRCASSLAVLAGALDEQYFGPGTRLTVT.

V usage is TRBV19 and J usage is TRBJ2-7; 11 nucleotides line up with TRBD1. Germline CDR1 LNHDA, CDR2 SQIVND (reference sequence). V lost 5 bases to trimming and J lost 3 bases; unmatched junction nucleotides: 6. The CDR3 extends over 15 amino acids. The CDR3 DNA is TGTGCCAGTAGTTCGCCGGGACAGGGGGTCTACGAGCAGTACTTC. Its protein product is CASSSPGQGVYEQYF.

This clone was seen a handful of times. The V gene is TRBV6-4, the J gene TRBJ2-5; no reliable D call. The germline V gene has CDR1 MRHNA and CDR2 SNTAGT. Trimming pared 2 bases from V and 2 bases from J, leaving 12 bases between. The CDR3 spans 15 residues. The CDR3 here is CASSDRNTMQETQYF. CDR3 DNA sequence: TGTGCCAGCAGTGACCGCAACACAATGCAAGAGACCCAGTACTTC.

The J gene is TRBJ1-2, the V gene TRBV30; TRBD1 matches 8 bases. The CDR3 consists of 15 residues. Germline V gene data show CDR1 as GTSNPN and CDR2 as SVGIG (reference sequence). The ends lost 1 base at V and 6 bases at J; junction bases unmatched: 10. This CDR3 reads CAWSDAGQGRDGYTF. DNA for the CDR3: TGTGCCTGGAGTGACGCTGGACAGGGAAGGGATGGCTACACCTTC.

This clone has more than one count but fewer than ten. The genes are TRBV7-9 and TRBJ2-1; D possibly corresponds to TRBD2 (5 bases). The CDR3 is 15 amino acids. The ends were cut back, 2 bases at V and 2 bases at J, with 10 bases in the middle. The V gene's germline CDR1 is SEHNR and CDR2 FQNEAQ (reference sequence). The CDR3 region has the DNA TGTGCCAGCAGCTTACGGACTGGGACCTACAATGAGCAGTTCTTC. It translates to CASSLRTGTYNEQFF.

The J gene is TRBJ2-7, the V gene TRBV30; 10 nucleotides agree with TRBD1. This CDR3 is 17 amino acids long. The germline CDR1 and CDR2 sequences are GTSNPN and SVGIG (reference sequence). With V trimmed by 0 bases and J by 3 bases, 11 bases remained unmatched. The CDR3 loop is CAWSVVVWDRGNYEQYF. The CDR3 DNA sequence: TGTGCCTGGAGTGTAGTCGTTTGGGACAGGGGCAACTACGAGCAGTACTTC.

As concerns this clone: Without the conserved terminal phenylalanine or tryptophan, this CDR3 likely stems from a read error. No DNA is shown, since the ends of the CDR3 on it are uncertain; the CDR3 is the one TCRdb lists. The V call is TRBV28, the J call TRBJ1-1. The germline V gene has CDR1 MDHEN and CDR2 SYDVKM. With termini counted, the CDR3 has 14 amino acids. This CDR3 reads CASSVRAARNLEFG.

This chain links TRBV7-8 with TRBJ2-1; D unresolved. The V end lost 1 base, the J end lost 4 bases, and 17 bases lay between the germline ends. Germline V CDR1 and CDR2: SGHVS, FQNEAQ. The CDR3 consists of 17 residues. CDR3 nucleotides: TGTGCCAGCAGCTTAGAGAGCGTCTACCTGTGGTACAATGAGCAGTTCTTC. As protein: CASSLESVYLWYNEQFF. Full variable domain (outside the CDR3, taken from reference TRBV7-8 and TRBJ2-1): GAGVSQSPRYKVAKRGQDVALRCDPISGHVSLFWYQQALGQGPEFLTYFQNEAQLDKSGLPSDRFFAERPEGSVSTLKIQRTQQEDSAVYLCASSLESVYLWYNEQFFGPGTRLTVL.

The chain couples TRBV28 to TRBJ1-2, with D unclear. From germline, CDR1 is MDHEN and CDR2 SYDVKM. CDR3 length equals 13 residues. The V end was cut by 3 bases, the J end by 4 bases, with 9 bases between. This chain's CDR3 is CASSLGSPYGYTF. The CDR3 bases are TGTGCCAGCAGTTTGGGCAGCCCCTATGGCTACACCTTC.

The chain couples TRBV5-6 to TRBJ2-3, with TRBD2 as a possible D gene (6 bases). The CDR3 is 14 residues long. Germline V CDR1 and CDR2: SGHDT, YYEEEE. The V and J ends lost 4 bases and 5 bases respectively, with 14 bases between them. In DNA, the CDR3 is TGTGCCAGCAGCGGCCGGGTGGGAGGAGATACGCAGTATTTT. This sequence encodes CASSGRVGGDTQYF. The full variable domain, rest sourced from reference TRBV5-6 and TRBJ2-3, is DAGVTQSPTHLIKTRGQQVTLRCSPKSGHDTVSWYQQALGQGPQFIFQYYEEEERQRGNFPDRFSGHQFPNYSSELNVNALLLGDSALYLCASSGRVGGDTQYFGPGTRLTVL.

This chain's CDR3 is CASSPGTGSSYEQYF. CDR3 DNA sequence: TGTGCCAGCAGCCCCGGGACAGGCAGCTCCTACGAGCAGTACTTC. The chain combines TRBV7-6 with TRBJ2-7; 8 nucleotides match TRBD1. Germline CDR1 SGHVS, CDR2 FNYEAQ. The CDR3 spans 15 residues. Losses at the gene ends were 5 bases for V and 0 bases for J; bases not matched to a gene: 6.

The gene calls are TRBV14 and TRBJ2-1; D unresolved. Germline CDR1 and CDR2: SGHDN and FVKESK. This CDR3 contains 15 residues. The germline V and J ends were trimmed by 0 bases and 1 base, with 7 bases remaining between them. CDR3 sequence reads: CASSQEVSSYNEQFF. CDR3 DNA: TGTGCCAGCAGCCAAGAAGTTAGTTCCTACAATGAGCAGTTCTTC.

Written as DNA, the CDR3 is TGTGCCAGCACGTTGACTAGCGGGAGCCTAAAAAGATATTTT. It yields the protein CASTLTSGSLKRYF. The chain has TRBV6-5 and TRBJ2-3, with 12 bases aligning to TRBD2. The CDR3 length is 14 residues. In germline, CDR1 is MNHEY, CDR2 SVGAGI. Trimming cost V 7 bases and J 15 bases; bases outside gene matches: 14.

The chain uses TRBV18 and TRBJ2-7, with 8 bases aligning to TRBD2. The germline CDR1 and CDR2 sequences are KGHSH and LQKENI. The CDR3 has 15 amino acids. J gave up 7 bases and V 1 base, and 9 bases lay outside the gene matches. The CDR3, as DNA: TGTGCCAGCTCACCACTAACTAGCGGAGCGGGTGAGCAGTACTTC. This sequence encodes CASSPLTSGAGEQYF. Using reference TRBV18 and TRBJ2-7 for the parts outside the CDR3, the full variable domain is NAGVMQNPRHLVRRRGQEARLRCSPMKGHSHVYWYRQLPEEGLKFMVYLQKENIIDESGMPKERFSAEFPKEGPSILRIQQVVRGDSAAYFCASSPLTSGAGEQYFGPGTRLTVT.

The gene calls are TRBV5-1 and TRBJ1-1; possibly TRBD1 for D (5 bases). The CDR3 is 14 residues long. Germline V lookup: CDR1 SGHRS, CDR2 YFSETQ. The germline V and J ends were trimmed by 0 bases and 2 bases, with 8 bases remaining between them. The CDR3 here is CASSLGRGNTEAFF. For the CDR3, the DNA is TGCGCCAGCAGCTTGGGAAGGGGTAACACTGAAGCTTTCTTT.

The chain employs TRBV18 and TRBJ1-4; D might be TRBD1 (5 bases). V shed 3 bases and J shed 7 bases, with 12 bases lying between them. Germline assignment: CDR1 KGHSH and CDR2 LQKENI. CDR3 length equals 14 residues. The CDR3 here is CASSPALRGEKLFF. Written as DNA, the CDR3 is TGTGCCAGCTCACCTGCCTTAAGGGGTGAAAAACTGTTTTTT.

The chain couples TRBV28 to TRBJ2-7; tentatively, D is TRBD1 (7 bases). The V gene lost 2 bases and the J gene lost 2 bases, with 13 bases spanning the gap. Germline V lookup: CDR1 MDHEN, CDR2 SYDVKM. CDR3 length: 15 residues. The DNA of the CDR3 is TGTGCCAGCAGTTTAGGAGGGACAGCCACCTACGAGCAGTACTTC. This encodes CASSLGGTATYEQYF.

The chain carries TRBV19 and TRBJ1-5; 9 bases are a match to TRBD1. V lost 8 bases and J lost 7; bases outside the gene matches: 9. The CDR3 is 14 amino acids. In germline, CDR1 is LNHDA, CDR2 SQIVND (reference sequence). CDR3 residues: CASQVQGASQPQHF. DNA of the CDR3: TGTGCCAGTCAGGTACAGGGGGCCAGCCAGCCCCAGCATTTT.

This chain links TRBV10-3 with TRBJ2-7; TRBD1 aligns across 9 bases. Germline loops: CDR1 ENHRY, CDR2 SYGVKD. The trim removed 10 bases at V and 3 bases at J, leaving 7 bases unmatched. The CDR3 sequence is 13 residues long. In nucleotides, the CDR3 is TGTGCCACCAGGACAGGGGATAACTACGAGCAGTACTTC. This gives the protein CATRTGDNYEQYF.

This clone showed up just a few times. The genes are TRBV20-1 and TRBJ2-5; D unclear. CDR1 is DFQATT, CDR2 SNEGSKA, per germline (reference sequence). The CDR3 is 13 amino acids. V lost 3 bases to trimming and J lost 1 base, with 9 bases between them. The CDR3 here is CSASRRSQETQYF. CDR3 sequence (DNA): TGCAGTGCTAGTCGGCGGAGCCAAGAGACCCAGTACTTC.

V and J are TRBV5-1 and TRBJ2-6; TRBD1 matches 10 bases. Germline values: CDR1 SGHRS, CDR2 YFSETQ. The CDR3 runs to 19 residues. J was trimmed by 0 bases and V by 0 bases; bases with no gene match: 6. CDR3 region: CASSLAPDRGHSGANVLTF. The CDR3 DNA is TGCGCCAGCAGCTTGGCCCCCGACAGGGGGCACTCTGGGGCCAACGTCCTGACTTTC.